This TCR beta chain was documented in a study of early T cells in non-severe SARS-CoV-2 infection. Study-level information: Sequenced material consisted of bulk RNA (from unsorted whole blood), and chains were unpaired.

Unique molecular identifiers were added to individual cDNA molecules. TCRdb re-called the 5' RACE reads with MiXCR, one entry per CDR3 protein. The sample has about 98,000 distinct CDR3 sequences; 9.5% to 12% are singletons. V dropped 3 bases and J dropped 4 bases, with 15 bases sitting between them. The CDR3 totals 15 residues. CDR1 and CDR2 from the germline V gene are KGHSH and LQKENI. This sequence joins TRBV18 and TRBJ1-1, with D possibly TRBD1 on 5 matching bases. The TCR originated in an adult who was a healthcare worker with PCR-confirmed SARS-CoV-2 infection or an uninfected control (not recorded which). The specimen was whole blood. The CDR3 coding sequence is TGTGCCAGCTCACCCCTGGGGGGGGATCGCACTGAAGCTTTCTTT. Translated: CASSPLGGDRTEAFF.